The following is a TCR beta chain sequence with its context. As yet, its antigen is unknown. Germline V CDR1 and CDR2: KGHDR, SFDVKD. The CDR3 runs to 16 residues. V dropped 4 bases and J dropped 5; count of bases not matched to a gene: 12. The data stem from a study of T cell responses to AZD1222 COVID-19 vaccine. The study's findings and limits: Distributed over spike, vaccine-associated CD4 TCRs predominated at 160-218 and 743-854. Females outnumbered males among donors, who were mostly white British; clonal diversity was possibly underestimated. Targets within unmutated variant regions were reportedly found for nearly half of spike-specific TCRs. Sampled repertoires all dated from after the peak T cell response.

Some clones are missing from TCRdb's copy, which holds only in-frame ones; the method was immunoSEQ multiplex PCR. The sample shows about 140,000 clones, 90% of them seen only once. The specimen comprised peripheral blood, sampled on day 0 of AZD1222 vaccination. The J gene is TRBJ1-2, the V gene TRBV24-1, with 7 bases aligning to TRBD1. The receptor was isolated from an adult in good health. The CDR3 region is CATSDPQKGRGYGYTF. Written as DNA, the CDR3 is TGTGCCACCAGTGACCCCCAGAAGGGCAGGGGGTATGGCTACACCTTC.